This T cell receptor beta chain originates from a study of T cell responses to AZD1222 COVID-19 vaccine. Study results and caveats: Per reports, nearly half of all spike-specific TCRs target regions that are unmutated in variants. Baseline antibody screening turned up just a handful of seropositive AZD1222 recipients. Vaccine-associated CD4 TCRs ranged over spike, dominating at 160-218 and 743-854. Females outnumbered males among donors, who were mostly white British; clonal diversity was possibly underestimated.

Of note for this clone: Antigen unknown. Other DNA sequences of this sample code for an identical CDR3.

The V and J ends lost 0 bases and 2 bases respectively, with 5 bases between them. The CDR3 sequence is 13 residues long. The germline V gene encodes CDR1 SGHRS and CDR2 YFSETQ. Using immunoSEQ multiplex PCR, the repertoire was profiled, and TCRdb retains in-frame clones only, with some absent. The table includes 120,000 or so clones, under 95% detected once. The TCR sequence derives from an adult in good health. This chain joins TRBV5-1 and TRBJ1-2, with D possibly matching TRBD1 (5 bases). The starting material was peripheral blood, obtained on day 0 of AZD1222 vaccination. The CDR3 protein is CASSLGQNYGYTF. The CDR3 nucleotides are TGCGCCAGCAGCTTGGGACAGAACTATGGCTACACCTTC.